The T cell receptor beta chain under discussion was sequenced for a study of cytomegalovirus exposure and HLA in healthy donors. Details on this clone: The target antigen is unknown.

General observations from the study: The likely explanation for a cluster of highly shared sequence variants was sequencing artifact.

With V trimmed by 5 bases and J by 0 bases, 1 base remained unmatched. Germline lookup yields CDR1 SQVTM and CDR2 ANQGSEA. The CDR3 totals 13 residues. 13 Jbeta primers and 60 Vbeta primers were used for the PCR. Measured with immunoSEQ multiplex PCR; TCRdb has only the in-frame clones, and not every one. Counted here are about 180,000 clones, around 77% occurring once; the ten biggest clones make up 2% to 2.5%. The chain combines TRBV29-1 with TRBJ1-3; 7 nucleotides line up with TRBD1. The specimen was PBMCs. This sequence was found in a man in his sixties in good health and CMV-seronegative. The CDR3 is CSVRQGSGNTIYF. In DNA form, the CDR3 reads TGCAGCGTTCGACAGGGCTCTGGAAACACCATATATTTT.